Shown below are 17 T cell receptor beta chains from a single sample sequenced in a study of tumor and adjacent non-tumor tissue in lung cancer. Three rounds of nested PCR, following a modified ARM-PCR protocol, produced the TCRbeta library. TCRdb re-called the multiplex PCR reads with MiXCR, one entry per CDR3 protein. The data contain 70,000 to 90,000 distinct CDR3 sequences, less than 75% of them singletons. The template was RNA from unsorted bulk tissue. More than 3 cm separated this lung sample from the edge of the tumor. Sequenced input: distant non-tumor lung tissue. The receptors shown here come from a woman between 45 and 65 years old with non-small cell lung cancer.

This clonotype occurred a few times. The genes are TRBV6-1 and TRBJ2-2; 10 bases are shared with TRBD1. CDR3 length: 20 residues. The V segment lost 3 bases and the J segment 5 bases; nucleotides outside the gene matches: 18. Germline CDR1 MNHNS, CDR2 SASEGT. CDR3: CASSDLTGTGVPLQTGELFF. The CDR3, as DNA: TGTGCCAGCAGTGATCTCACCGGGACAGGGGTCCCCCTTCAGACCGGGGAGCTGTTTTTT.

Concerning this clonotype itself: The CDR3 ends on some other residue instead of the conserved phenylalanine or tryptophan, so this is likely a read error. The chain carries TRBV11-1 and TRBJ1-1, with no clear D. Trimming cost V 7 bases and J 3 bases, with 15 bases left between them. The CDR3 loop spans 14 amino acids. The V gene's germline CDR1 is SGHAT and CDR2 FQDESV (reference sequence). This chain's CDR3 is CASTLKELYTEAFS. DNA for the CDR3: TGTGCCAGCACATTGAAGGAGTTGTACACTGAAGCTTTCTCA.

Comments on this clonotype: A read error is likely, as this CDR3 ends without the conserved phenylalanine or tryptophan. The rearrangement uses TRBV29-1 and TRBJ1-5; a weak D match, TRBD1 (5 bases). CDR1 is SQVTM and CDR2 is ANQGSEA in the germline V gene. This CDR3 spans 12 amino acids. CDR3 nucleotides: TGCTTTGTAGGGGAGGGCAATCAGCCTCAGCATTTA. Its translation is CFVGEGNQPQHL.

This clonotype was recorded a few times. The J gene is TRBJ1-2, the V gene TRBV19; D might be TRBD1 (6 bases). CDR3 length: 15 amino acids. Germline CDR1 LNHDA, CDR2 SQIVND (reference sequence). With 3 bases removed from V and 5 bases from J, the gap between germline ends came to 16 bases. The CDR3 loop reads CASSISLGGEYGYTF. CDR3 nucleotides: TGTGCCAGTAGTATCTCATTAGGGGGAGAGTATGGCTACACCTTC. Full variable domain (remainder filled in from reference TRBV19 and TRBJ1-2): DGGITQSPKYLFRKEGQNVTLSCEQNLNHDAMYWYRQDPGQGLRLIYYSQIVNDFQKGDIAEGYSVSREKKESFPLTVTSAQKNPTAFYLCASSISLGGEYGYTFGSGTRLTVV.

This clonotype has a single count. A much larger clone is a single base away; this may be a read error. The rearrangement uses TRBV6-2 or TRBV6-3 and TRBJ1-1, with TRBD1 matching over 9 bases. The germline gives CDR1 MNHEY, CDR2 SVGEGT. This CDR3 contains 15 residues. The DNA for the CDR3 is TGTGCCAGCAACCAGGACAGGGGTTCGGACACTGAAGCTCTCTTT. As protein: CASNQDRGSDTEALF.

With respect to this clonotype: This likely comes from a read error, as the CDR3 has no conserved phenylalanine or tryptophan at its end. The limits of the CDR3 on the DNA are not certain, so only TCRdb's listed CDR3 is given. This chain connects TRBV20-1 to TRBJ1-6; the table names TRBD1, a call not compared with the DNA. CDR1 is DFQATT, CDR2 SNEGSKA, per germline (reference sequence). A total of 14 residues make up the CDR3, ends included. The CDR3 loop reads CSASRDTGNSPFHC.

This chain uses TRBV24-1 with TRBJ2-2; possible D gene TRBD2, 5 bases. The V gene's germline CDR1 is KGHDR and CDR2 SFDVKD. V shed 0 bases and J shed 3 bases, with 19 bases lying between them. The CDR3 loop spans 19 amino acids. CDR3 nucleotide sequence: TGTGCCACCAGTGATTTGCATTTGTCTGGCAGCGGCTACACCGGGGAGCTGTTTTTT. It encodes CATSDLHLSGSGYTGELFF.

As concerns this clonotype: One base away lies a much larger clone, so this may be a sequencing read error. The J gene is TRBJ1-2, the V gene TRBV12-3 or TRBV12-4, with a weak D call TRBD1 (6 bases). The V end lost 7 bases, the J end lost 5 bases, and 11 bases lay between the germline ends. The CDR3 is 12 residues long. Here the CDR3 reads CASTPTGYGYTF. The CDR3 nucleotides read TGTGCCAGCACCCCTACAGGGTATGGCTACACCTTC.

About this clonotype itself: Likely a read error: the CDR3 ends without its conserved phenylalanine or tryptophan. V and J are TRBV10-3 and TRBJ2-1, with 9 nucleotides matching TRBD2. The CDR3 has 14 amino acids. Germline V gene lookup returns CDR1 ENHRY and CDR2 SYGVKD. CDR3 in DNA: TGTACCATCGACGCGGGAGGGCGCACGAATGAGCAGTTCCTC. This codes for CTIDAGGRTNEQFL.

The chain couples TRBV6-5 to TRBJ2-5; 8 bases match TRBD2. The CDR3 totals 15 residues. The germline gives CDR1 MNHEY, CDR2 SVGAGI. For the CDR3, the DNA is TGTACGAGCAGAGTACGCGCGGGAGGTTCGGGGGGCCAGTACTTC. It specifies CTSRVRAGGSGGQYF.

This clonotype was seen more than once but under ten times. The junction does not match germline at one end; this may be a read error. This rearrangement joins TRBV9 to TRBJ2-4; TRBD1 agrees at 7 bases. Germline V CDR1 and CDR2: SGDLS, YYNGEE. The CDR3 runs 14 residues. CDR3: CTSTLPGQVNIQYF. The CDR3 DNA is TGTACCAGCACCCTCCCCGGACAGGTTAACATTCAGTACTTC.

Note on this clonotype: Germline and junction disagree at one end, which may indicate a read error. V usage is TRBV20-1 and J usage is TRBJ2-2; 7 bases agree with TRBD1. The CDR3 is 15 residues long. CDR1 DFQATT and CDR2 SNEGSKA come from the germline V gene (reference sequence). Written as DNA, the CDR3 is TGTAGTGCTAGATTCTCGACAGGGAGTACCGGGGAGCTGTTTTTT. It encodes CSARFSTGSTGELFF.

A note on this clonotype: A read error is possible here, since a much larger clone lies one base away. The rearrangement uses TRBV6-1 and TRBJ2-7, with no clear D. The CDR3 runs to 14 residues. Trimming removed 7 bases at V and 6 bases at J, with 19 bases between. The germline V gene encodes CDR1 MNHNS and CDR2 SASEGT. CDR3 in DNA: TGTGCCAGCAAACGGAGTATTTTGTTGGGCGAGCAGTACTTC. Its protein product is CASKRSILLGEQYF.

A single count supports this clonotype. Just one base apart from a much larger clone, this may be a read error. The chain joins TRBV6-1 to TRBJ1-4; D is perhaps TRBD1 (5 bases). Per the germline V gene, CDR1 is MNHNS and CDR2 is SASEGT. CDR3 size: 10 residues. CDR3 bases: TGTGGCAGCAGAGGGACGAAACTGTTTTTT. It is translated as CGSRGTKLFF.

As regards this clonotype: One base away lies a much larger clone, so this may be a sequencing read error. The chain recombines TRBV12-3 or TRBV12-4 with TRBJ2-7; 11 bases are a match to TRBD2. CDR3 length: 18 residues. The V and J ends lost 4 bases and 3 bases, in that order; junction bases with no gene match: 14. This CDR3 reads CASSYEAAGTSGVYEQYF. CDR3 DNA: TGTGCCAGCAGTTACGAAGCCGCCGGGACTAGCGGCGTCTACGAGCAGTACTTC.

Comments on this clonotype: Since no conserved phenylalanine or tryptophan closes the CDR3, a read error is the likely cause. The rearrangement joins TRBV12-3 or TRBV12-4 to TRBJ1-1; D is ambiguous. The CDR3 is 12 amino acids. The V and J ends lost 8 bases and 4 bases respectively, with 11 bases between them. The CDR3 protein is CASFRWSTEAFL. The CDR3 DNA is TGTGCCAGCTTCAGATGGTCCACTGAAGCTTTCCTT.

A remark on this clonotype: Germline and junction disagree at one end, which may indicate a read error. V and J are TRBV20-1 and TRBJ2-2; 7 bases map to TRBD2. Germline CDR1 is DFQATT and CDR2 is SNEGSKA (reference sequence). The CDR3 sequence is 17 residues long. The CDR3 region has the DNA TGCAGTGGTAGAGATTTCAGGGCTAGCGGTACTTCCGGGGAGCTGTTTTTT. Its protein product is CSGRDFRASGTSGELFF.